This TCR beta chain was recovered during a study of blood T cell repertoires in COVID-19. CDR1 is SGHNT and CDR2 is YYREEE in the germline V gene (reference sequence). This CDR3 region has 14 residues. V lost 4 bases and J 8 bases, leaving 16 bases between the germline ends. Study processing details: Reference gene primer amplification gave estimated nucleated cell counts. Repertoires were generated with immunoSEQ multiplex PCR, while TCRdb's copy carries only in-frame clones and drops some. Clone size and the V and J calls come from that table; the DNA yielded D and trimming. The sample lists 300,000 to 400,000 clones; approximately 90% were seen once. Residents of approximately 25 US areas, aged roughly 18 to 89 years, made up the participants.

This TCR derives from a man aged 18 to 30 who had recovered from COVID-19. Sequenced material: PBMCs or T cells enriched from blood (not recorded which). The J gene is TRBJ2-1, the V gene TRBV5-4; weak D call: TRBD2 (6 bases). The CDR3 region is CASSPEDYSDEQFF. CDR3 DNA sequence: TGTGCCAGCAGCCCTGAGGACTATTCCGATGAGCAGTTCTTC.